Shown below are 26 T cell receptor beta chains from a single sample sequenced in a study of a mutant IDH1 vaccine in newly diagnosed glioma. Antigens for these TCRs are unknown. Time point noted: week 35, safety follow-up. Alongside topical imiquimod, each dose of vaccine comprised 300 ug of mutant IDH1 20-mer peptide. Here immunoSEQ multiplex PCR was the method, and the copy in TCRdb shows in-frame clones only, minus some. Among 40,000 to 45,000 clones, 81% were seen once, and the ten largest hold 4.7%. Sample: PBMCs, taken from a glioma patient whose treatment included an IDH1 peptide vaccine. All receptors derive from a woman between 35 and 50 years old with glioma. Some clones in this sample may be carry-over from other donors' samples.

The chain uses TRBV13 and TRBJ2-1; TRBD2 agrees at 9 bases. Looked up from germline, CDR1 is PRHDT and CDR2 is FYEKMQ (reference sequence). The CDR3 is 15 residues long. Losses at the gene ends were 5 bases for V and 3 bases for J; bases not matched to a gene: 5. CDR3 nucleotides: TGTGCCAGCAGCCGGGGCGGGGGGGGCTACAATGAGCAGTTCTTC. It specifies CASSRGGGGYNEQFF.

This sequence joins TRBV28 and TRBJ1-5; D might be TRBD1 (5 bases). CDR3 length equals 16 residues. Germline-derived CDR1 and CDR2 are MDHEN and SYDVKM. V was pared by 4 bases and J by 3 bases, with 16 bases between. DNA for the CDR3: TGTGCCAGCAGTTCCCGACTTCGAGGGACCAATCAGCCCCAGCATTTT. It is translated as CASSSRLRGTNQPQHF. The complete variable domain, with remaining parts taken from reference TRBV28 and TRBJ1-5, reads DVKVTQSSRYLVKRTGEKVFLECVQDMDHENMFWYRQDPGLGLRLIYFSYDVKMKEKGDIPEGYSVSREKKERFSLILESASTNQTSMYLCASSSRLRGTNQPQHFGDGTRLSIL.

The rearrangement uses TRBV11-2 and TRBJ2-1; tentative D call: TRBD1 (6 bases). Germline loops: CDR1 SGHAT, CDR2 FQNNGV. This CDR3 contains 15 residues. Trimming removed 3 bases from V and 7 bases from J, with 16 bases in between. CDR3 coding DNA: TGTGCCAGCAGCTTCTTACAGGGAAAGGTTAATGAGCAGTTCTTC. Amino acids: CASSFLQGKVNEQFF.

This chain joins TRBV6-5 and TRBJ1-1; D is undetermined. The CDR3 totals 14 residues. Germline V gives CDR1 MNHEY, CDR2 SVGAGI. V lost 3 bases and J 1 base, leaving 9 bases between the germline ends. For the CDR3, the DNA is TGTGCCAGCAGTTATTGGCGAAAGAACACTGAAGCTTTCTTT. This codes for CASSYWRKNTEAFF.

This rearrangement joins TRBV29-1 to TRBJ2-7; TRBD2 matches 12 bases. The CDR3 totals 16 residues. V lost 6 bases to trimming and J lost 2 bases; unmatched junction nucleotides: 11. The germline V gene encodes CDR1 SQVTM and CDR2 ANQGSEA. The CDR3 sequence: CSVVGLAGRVAYEQYF. The CDR3 DNA sequence: TGCAGCGTGGTCGGACTAGCGGGACGGGTCGCCTACGAGCAGTACTTC.

This clone is a singleton in its sample. This chain joins TRBV11-2 and TRBJ2-2; 9 nucleotides match TRBD2. J lost 6 bases, V lost 4 bases, and 6 bases had no gene match. The CDR3 loop spans 15 amino acids. Germline lookup yields CDR1 SGHAT and CDR2 FQNNGV. CDR3 bases: TGTGCCAGCAGCTCCAGCGGGGGGTCCGCCGGGGAGCTGTTTTTT. It encodes CASSSSGGSAGELFF.

The rearrangement links TRBV21-1 to TRBJ2-3; TRBD2 is the table's D call and was not checked against the DNA. TRBV21-1 is shown as a pseudogene. The CDR3 loop spans 16 amino acids. The CDR3 nucleotides read TGTGCCAGCAGCGCCACCGGGACTAGCGGACGAGATACGCAGTATTTT. It translates to CASSATGTSGRDTQYF.

J is TRBJ2-6 and V is TRBV11-3; the match to TRBD1 covers 10 bases. Germline values: CDR1 SGHNT, CDR2 YENEEA. The V segment lost 4 bases and the J segment 4 bases; nucleotides outside the gene matches: 13. The CDR3 is 19 residues long. CDR3 in amino acids: CASSSHRDRGPTGANVLTF. The CDR3 DNA reads as TGTGCCAGCAGCTCTCACCGGGACAGGGGCCCAACGGGGGCCAACGTCCTGACTTTC.

This clone has a single count. This chain uses TRBV29-1 with TRBJ2-1; D possibly corresponds to TRBD2 (6 bases). The CDR3 sequence is 14 residues long. CDR1 is SQVTM and CDR2 is ANQGSEA in the germline V gene. Between the trimmed V and J ends, which lost 5 bases and 5 bases, there was a span of 16 bases. This chain's CDR3 is CSVTTSSFNNEQFF. The CDR3 bases are TGCAGCGTTACTACTAGCAGCTTTAACAATGAGCAGTTCTTC.

J is TRBJ1-6 and V is TRBV7-6, with D possibly TRBD1 on 5 matching bases. V was cut by 3 bases and J by 7 bases, with 16 bases left in between. The germline V gene has CDR1 SGHVS and CDR2 FNYEAQ. The CDR3 totals 16 residues. DNA for the CDR3: TGTGCCAGCAGCTTCACAGGTCATGAAGGGAATTCACCCCTCCACTTT. It translates to CASSFTGHEGNSPLHF.

The chain has TRBV6-1 and TRBJ1-4; D gene ambiguous. CDR1 is MNHNS and CDR2 is SASEGT in the germline V gene. This CDR3 is 13 amino acids long. The ends were cut back, 0 bases at V and 14 bases at J, with 13 bases in the middle. The CDR3 protein is CASSEANTVRLFF. CDR3 in DNA: TGTGCCAGCAGTGAAGCGAACACCGTCCGTCTGTTTTTT.

DNA for the CDR3: TGTGCCAGCAGTGAATCTGATCCGGGGACAGGGGCGGACGAGCAGTACTTC. Translation: CASSESDPGTGADEQYF. This chain uses TRBV25-1 with TRBJ2-7, with 10 bases fitting TRBD1. This CDR3 has 17 amino acids. V lost 1 base to trimming and J lost 5 bases; unmatched junction nucleotides: 11. The V gene's germline CDR1 is MGHDK and CDR2 SYGVNS.

V gene TRBV27 combines with J gene TRBJ2-3; possibly TRBD1 or TRBD2 for D (5 bases each). This CDR3 has 15 amino acids. V was trimmed by 3 bases and J by 3 bases, leaving 13 bases between them. From germline, CDR1 is MNHEY and CDR2 SMNVEV (reference sequence). The CDR3 DNA reads as TGTGCCAGCAGTTTTGGGGGACGTAGGACAGATACGCAGTATTTT. Its translation is CASSFGGRRTDTQYF.

The chain employs TRBV28 and TRBJ2-2; 8 bases agree with TRBD2. Trimming took 2 bases from V and 4 from J; bases not matched to a gene: 6. CDR3 length equals 16 residues. Per germline, CDR1 MDHEN and CDR2 SYDVKM. CDR3 bases: TGTGCCAGCAGTTTACAACGCGGGGGGAGCACCGGGGAGCTGTTTTTT. Protein: CASSLQRGGSTGELFF.

V is TRBV7-2 and J is TRBJ1-1; D not certain. The CDR3 is made up of 15 amino acids. The germline V gene encodes CDR1 SGHTA and CDR2 FQGNSA. Trimming left V 5 bases short and J 5 bases short, with 18 bases between. The DNA for the CDR3 is TGTGCCAGCAGCCCAGGTTTCGGTGATGATACTGAAGCTTTCTTT. Amino acids: CASSPGFGDDTEAFF.

The rearrangement links TRBV4-1 to TRBJ2-5, with D possibly TRBD2 on 5 matching bases. The CDR3 totals 15 residues. Trimming shortened V by 4 bases and J by 2 bases, and 14 bases separated the two germline ends. Germline-derived CDR1 and CDR2 are MGHRA and YSYEKL. Here the CDR3 reads CASSPLRTGQETQYF. CDR3 coding DNA: TGCGCCAGCAGCCCCCTCAGGACTGGACAAGAGACCCAGTACTTC.

The chain couples TRBV16 to TRBJ2-7; 8 bases are shared with TRBD1. There are 15 residues in the CDR3. Germline loops: CDR1 KGHSY, CDR2 FQNENV. J was trimmed by 2 bases and V by 0 bases; bases with no gene match: 3. This CDR3 is CASSQSWTGTYEQYF. The CDR3 coding sequence is TGTGCCAGCAGCCAATCTTGGACAGGGACCTACGAGCAGTACTTC.

V and J are TRBV4-2 and TRBJ2-7; no clear D. This CDR3 contains 19 residues. Deletions cut 0 bases from V and 4 bases from J, with 25 bases between. Germline V gene lookup returns CDR1 LGHNA and CDR2 YNFKEQ. CDR3 sequence reads: CASSQDYPRLGALIYEQYF. In DNA form, the CDR3 reads TGTGCCAGCAGCCAAGATTACCCCCGACTGGGTGCCTTGATTTACGAGCAGTACTTC.

This chain uses TRBV7-9 with TRBJ1-1, with a possible D match to TRBD1 (6 bases). The CDR3 loop spans 13 amino acids. In germline, CDR1 is SEHNR, CDR2 FQNEAQ (reference sequence). V lost 6 bases and J lost 4, with 12 bases in between. CDR3 nucleotides: TGTGCCAGCAGTCCCCCAGGGGCCACTGAAGCTTTCTTT. It encodes CASSPPGATEAFF.

The gene calls are TRBV15 and TRBJ2-7; unclear D gene. This CDR3 contains 13 residues. Trimming pared 0 bases from V and 3 bases from J, leaving 6 bases between. CDR1 is LNHNV and CDR2 is YYDKDF in the germline V gene (reference sequence). CDR3 region: CATSREAFYEQYF. DNA of the CDR3: TGTGCCACCAGCAGAGAAGCTTTCTACGAGCAGTACTTC.

The chain uses TRBV5-6 and TRBJ1-2; no definite D call. Trimming stripped 0 bases from V and 2 bases from J, with 5 bases between. The germline V gene has CDR1 SGHDT and CDR2 YYEEEE. The CDR3 covers 13 residues. The CDR3 coding sequence is TGTGCCAGCAGCTTGGTCGCCAACTATGGCTACACCTTC. It encodes CASSLVANYGYTF.

This clone was found once. This chain joins TRBV2 and TRBJ2-4; 7 bases map to TRBD2. Losses at the gene ends were 4 bases for V and 0 bases for J; bases not matched to a gene: 3. The germline CDR1 and CDR2 sequences are SNHLY and FYNNEI. The CDR3 extends over 15 amino acids. CDR3 nucleotide sequence: TGTGCCAGCAGTGGGGAGGGTCTAGCCAAAAACATTCAGTACTTC. Residues: CASSGEGLAKNIQYF.

The chain recombines TRBV9 with TRBJ1-3, with TRBD1 as a possible D gene (6 bases). Germline loops: CDR1 SGDLS, CDR2 YYNGEE. V dropped 3 bases and J dropped 4 bases, with 11 bases sitting between them. The CDR3 has 14 amino acids. The CDR3: CASSAGDTGNTIYF. The CDR3 DNA reads as TGTGCCAGCAGCGCCGGGGACACAGGAAACACCATATATTTT.

A few counts support this clone. The V gene is TRBV23-1, the J gene TRBJ2-3, with 7 bases fitting TRBD2. TRBV23-1 is an ORF, with its function uncertain. This CDR3 has 18 residues. The ends lost 1 base at V and 4 bases at J; junction bases unmatched: 14. CDR3: CASSQLGSGGSEADTQYF. CDR3 bases: TGCGCCAGCAGTCAATTGGGGTCGGGCGGGAGTGAAGCAGATACGCAGTATTTT.

The J gene is TRBJ1-1, the V gene TRBV9, with D unclear. The CDR3 sequence is 14 residues long. Trimming removed 4 bases from V and 0 bases from J, with 10 bases in between. Germline CDR1 reads SGDLS; CDR2 reads YYNGEE. The CDR3 bases are TGTGCCAGCAGCCCGAACACGTTGAACACTGAAGCTTTCTTT. This codes for CASSPNTLNTEAFF.

The rearrangement uses TRBV7-2 and TRBJ1-2; 10 bases are a match to TRBD1. With V trimmed by 6 bases and J by 1 base, 5 bases remained unmatched. Germline V gene data show CDR1 as SGHTA and CDR2 as FQGNSA. CDR3 length equals 15 residues. This chain's CDR3 is CASSPRTGGNYGYTF. CDR3 coding DNA: TGTGCCAGCAGTCCTAGGACAGGGGGTAACTATGGCTACACCTTC.